A selection of T cell receptor beta chains follows, all from one sample in a study of T cell repertoires in cytomegalovirus infection. TCRdb passed the reads through MiXCR, listing each CDR3 protein once. The sample has about 480,000 distinct CDR3 sequences; 33% are singletons. Antigens of these TCRs are unknown. This specimen consisted of cultured PBMCs, obtained from culture after CMV antigen stimulation. Source of these receptors: a human donor in good health (CMV status not recorded). Some clones in this sample may be carry-over from other donors' samples. Both conserved end residues are part of each CDR3. Fields, in order: D gene, clone size, V gene, J gene, CDR3 protein, CDR3 DNA. The D gene is left open where the match is weak. Where a row states a size, it is once, few, many or the class of an expanded clone; other rows omit it.

D: .
size: many
V: TRBV7-2
J: TRBJ2-1
CDR3: CASSYTSSYNEQFF
DNA: TGTGCCAGCAGCTACACGAGCTCCTACAATGAGCAGTTCTTC

D: .
size: few
V: TRBV7-2
J: TRBJ1-1
CDR3: CASSLVGGPEAFF
DNA: TGTGCCAGCAGCTTAGTGGGAGGTCCTGAAGCTTTCTTT

D: .
size: .
V: TRBV27
J: TRBJ2-1
CDR3: CASSLSAFPGEANEQFF
DNA: TGTGCCAGCAGCCTTTCCGCCTTTCCCGGTGAGGCCAATGAGCAGTTCTTC

D: TRBD1
size: .
V: TRBV27
J: TRBJ1-2
CDR3: CASSRKGQGTNYGYTF
DNA: TGTGCCAGCAGTCGAAAGGGACAGGGAACTAACTATGGCTACACCTTC

D: TRBD1
size: few
V: TRBV12-3/TRBV12-4
J: TRBJ1-2
CDR3: CASSLAGTGTYGYTF
DNA: TGTGCCAGCAGTTTAGCGGGGACAGGGACCTATGGCTACACCTTC

D: .
size: .
V: TRBV4-1
J: TRBJ1-5
CDR3: CASSQVTGGQPQHF
DNA: TGCGCCAGCAGCCAAGTAACAGGTGGTCAGCCCCAGCATTTT

D: .
size: few
V: TRBV6-5
J: TRBJ2-4
CDR3: CASSYSMAAPNIQYF
DNA: TGTGCCAGCAGTTACTCCATGGCAGCCCCAAACATTCAGTACTTC

D: TRBD1
size: many
V: TRBV7-8
J: TRBJ1-6
CDR3: CASSLEGALGSPLHF
DNA: TGTGCCAGCAGCTTAGAGGGGGCCTTAGGTTCACCCCTCCACTTT

D: .
size: .
V: TRBV6-2/TRBV6-3
J: TRBJ2-5
CDR3: CASSYSNFQRSYQETQYF
DNA: TGTGCCAGCAGTTACTCAAATTTCCAGCGTTCATACCAAGAGACCCAGTACTTC

D: .
size: few
V: TRBV14
J: TRBJ2-7
CDR3: CASSHFTYYEQYF
DNA: TGTGCCAGCAGCCACTTTACTTACTACGAGCAGTACTTC

D: .
size: few
V: TRBV30
J: TRBJ1-4
CDR3: CAWSVRGTGQEKLFF
DNA: TGTGCCTGGAGTGTACGGGGAACGGGTCAAGAAAAACTGTTTTTT

D: .
size: .
V: TRBV6-1
J: TRBJ2-7
CDR3: CASSDPSRGSGEQYF
DNA: TGTGCCAGCAGTGACCCTTCCCGGGGGTCGGGGGAGCAGTACTTC

D: .
size: many
V: TRBV11-2
J: TRBJ2-7
CDR3: CASSQDPGLGYEQYF
DNA: TGTGCCAGCAGCCAGGATCCGGGACTGGGATACGAGCAGTACTTC

D: .
size: many
V: TRBV7-2
J: TRBJ2-7
CDR3: CASSPRTYYEQYF
DNA: TGTGCCAGCAGCCCCCGTACATACTACGAGCAGTACTTC

D: TRBD2
size: few
V: TRBV10-3
J: TRBJ2-1
CDR3: CAISGNRLAGDNEQFF
DNA: TGTGCCATCAGTGGGAACCGACTAGCGGGAGACAATGAGCAGTTCTTC

D: .
size: .
V: TRBV3-1
J: TRBJ2-4
CDR3: CASSRRGMVKNIQYF
DNA: TGTGCCAGCAGCCGTAGGGGGATGGTCAAAAACATTCAGTACTTC

D: .
size: .
V: TRBV5-1
J: TRBJ1-5
CDR3: CASSRGSGQPQHF
DNA: TGCGCCAGCAGTAGGGGGTCGGGTCAGCCCCAGCATTTT

D: .
size: .
V: TRBV28
J: TRBJ2-1
CDR3: CASSPPGSHNEQFF
DNA: TGTGCCAGCAGCCCCCCGGGGAGCCACAATGAGCAGTTCTTC

D: TRBD2
size: .
V: TRBV10-3
J: TRBJ2-1
CDR3: CAIRGLAGDKYNEQFF
DNA: TGTGCCATCAGAGGACTAGCGGGGGATAAATACAATGAGCAGTTCTTC

D: .
size: few
V: TRBV28
J: TRBJ2-7
CDR3: CASTSTPAGEQYF
DNA: TGTGCCAGCACTTCAACCCCAGCGGGTGAGCAGTACTTC